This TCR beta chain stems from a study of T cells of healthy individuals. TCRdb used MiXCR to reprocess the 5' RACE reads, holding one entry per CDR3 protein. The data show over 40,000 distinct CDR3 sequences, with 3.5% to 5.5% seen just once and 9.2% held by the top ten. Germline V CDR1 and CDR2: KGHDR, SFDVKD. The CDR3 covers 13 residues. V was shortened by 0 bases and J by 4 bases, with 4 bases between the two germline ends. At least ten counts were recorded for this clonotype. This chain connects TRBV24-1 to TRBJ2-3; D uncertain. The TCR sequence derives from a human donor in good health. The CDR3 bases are TGTGCCACCAGTGATTTGAGAGCAGATACGCAGTATTTT. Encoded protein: CATSDLRADTQYF.